This T cell receptor beta chain comes out of a study of blood T cell repertoires in COVID-19. Study context: COVID-19 samples collected from the United States, Italy and Spain covered acute and convalescent phases.

The germline V gene has CDR1 SEHNR and CDR2 FQNEAQ (reference sequence). The ends were cut back, 1 base at V and 8 bases at J, with 20 bases in the middle. This CDR3 has 16 residues. Only in-frame clones appear in the TCRdb table, and some are missing; sequencing was by immunoSEQ multiplex PCR. Seen here are about 160,000 clones, less than 85% observed once, and the top ten hold approximately 18%. Sequencing was done on a sample of PBMCs or T cells enriched from blood (not recorded which). This chain uses TRBV7-9 with TRBJ1-2; D is possibly TRBD1 (5 bases). This sequence was found in a man aged 55 to 70 who had recovered from COVID-19. In nucleotides, the CDR3 is TGTGCCAGCAGCTTAGATGTACAAGGGGATATGGTGGGCTACACCTTC. Its protein is CASSLDVQGDMVGYTF.